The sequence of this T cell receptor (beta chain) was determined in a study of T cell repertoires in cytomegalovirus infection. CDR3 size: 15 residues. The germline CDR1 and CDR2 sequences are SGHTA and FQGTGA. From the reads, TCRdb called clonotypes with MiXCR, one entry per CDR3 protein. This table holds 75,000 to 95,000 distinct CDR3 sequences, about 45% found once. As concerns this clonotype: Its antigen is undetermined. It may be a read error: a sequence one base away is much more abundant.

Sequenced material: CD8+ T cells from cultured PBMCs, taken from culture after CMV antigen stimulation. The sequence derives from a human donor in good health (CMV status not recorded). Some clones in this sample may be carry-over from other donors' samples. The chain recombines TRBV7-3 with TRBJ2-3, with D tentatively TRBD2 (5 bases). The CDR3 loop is CVSSLSGINTDTQYF. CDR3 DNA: TGTGTCAGCAGCTTATCGGGAATCAACACAGATACGCAGTATTTT.